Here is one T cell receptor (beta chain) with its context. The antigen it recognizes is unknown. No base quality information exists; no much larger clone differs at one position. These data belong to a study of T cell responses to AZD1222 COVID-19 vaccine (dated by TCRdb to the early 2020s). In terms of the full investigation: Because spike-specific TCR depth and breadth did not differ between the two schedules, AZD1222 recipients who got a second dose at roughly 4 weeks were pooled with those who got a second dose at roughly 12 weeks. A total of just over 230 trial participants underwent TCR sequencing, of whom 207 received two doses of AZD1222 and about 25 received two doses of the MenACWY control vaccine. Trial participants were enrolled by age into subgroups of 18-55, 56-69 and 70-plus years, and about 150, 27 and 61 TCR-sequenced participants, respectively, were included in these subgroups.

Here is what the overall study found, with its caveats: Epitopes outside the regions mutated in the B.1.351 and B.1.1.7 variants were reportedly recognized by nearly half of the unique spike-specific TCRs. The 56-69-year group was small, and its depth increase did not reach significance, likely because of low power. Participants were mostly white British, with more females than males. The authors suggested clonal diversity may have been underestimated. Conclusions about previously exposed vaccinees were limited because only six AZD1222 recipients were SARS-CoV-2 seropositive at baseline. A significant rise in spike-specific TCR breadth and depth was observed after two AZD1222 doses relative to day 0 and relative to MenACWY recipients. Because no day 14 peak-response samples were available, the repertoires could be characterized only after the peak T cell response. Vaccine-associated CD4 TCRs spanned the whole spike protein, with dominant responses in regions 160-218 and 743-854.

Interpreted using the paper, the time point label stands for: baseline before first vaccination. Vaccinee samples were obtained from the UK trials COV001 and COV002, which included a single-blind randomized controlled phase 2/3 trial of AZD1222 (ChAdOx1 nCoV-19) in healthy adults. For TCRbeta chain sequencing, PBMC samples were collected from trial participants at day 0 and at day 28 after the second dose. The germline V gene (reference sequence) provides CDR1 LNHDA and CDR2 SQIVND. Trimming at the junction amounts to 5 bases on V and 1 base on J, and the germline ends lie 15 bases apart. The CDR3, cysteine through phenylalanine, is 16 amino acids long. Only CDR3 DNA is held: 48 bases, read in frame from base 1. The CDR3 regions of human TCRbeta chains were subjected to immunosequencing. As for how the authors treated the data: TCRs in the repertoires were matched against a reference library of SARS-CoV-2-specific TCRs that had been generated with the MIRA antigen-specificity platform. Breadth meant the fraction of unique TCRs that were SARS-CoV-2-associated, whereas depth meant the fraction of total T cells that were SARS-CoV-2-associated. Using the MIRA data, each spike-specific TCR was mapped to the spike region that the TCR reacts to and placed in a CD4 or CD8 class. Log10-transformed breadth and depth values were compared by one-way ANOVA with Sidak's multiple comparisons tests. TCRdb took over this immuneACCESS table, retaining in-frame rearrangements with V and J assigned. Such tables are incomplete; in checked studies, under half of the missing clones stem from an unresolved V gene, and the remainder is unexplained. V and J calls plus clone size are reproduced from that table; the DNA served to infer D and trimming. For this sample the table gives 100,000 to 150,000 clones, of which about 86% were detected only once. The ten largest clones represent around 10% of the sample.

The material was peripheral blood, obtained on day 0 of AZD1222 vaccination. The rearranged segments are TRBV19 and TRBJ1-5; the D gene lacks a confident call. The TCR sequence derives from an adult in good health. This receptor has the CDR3 CASSLDTLGSNQPQHF. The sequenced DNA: TGTGCCAGTAGTTTGGATACTCTAGGGAGCAATCAGCCCCAGCATTTT. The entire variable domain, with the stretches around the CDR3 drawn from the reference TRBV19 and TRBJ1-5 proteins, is DGGITQSPKYLFRKEGQNVTLSCEQNLNHDAMYWYRQDPGQGLRLIYYSQIVNDFQKGDIAEGYSVSREKKESFPLTVTSAQKNPTAFYLCASSLDTLGSNQPQHFGDGTRLSIL.